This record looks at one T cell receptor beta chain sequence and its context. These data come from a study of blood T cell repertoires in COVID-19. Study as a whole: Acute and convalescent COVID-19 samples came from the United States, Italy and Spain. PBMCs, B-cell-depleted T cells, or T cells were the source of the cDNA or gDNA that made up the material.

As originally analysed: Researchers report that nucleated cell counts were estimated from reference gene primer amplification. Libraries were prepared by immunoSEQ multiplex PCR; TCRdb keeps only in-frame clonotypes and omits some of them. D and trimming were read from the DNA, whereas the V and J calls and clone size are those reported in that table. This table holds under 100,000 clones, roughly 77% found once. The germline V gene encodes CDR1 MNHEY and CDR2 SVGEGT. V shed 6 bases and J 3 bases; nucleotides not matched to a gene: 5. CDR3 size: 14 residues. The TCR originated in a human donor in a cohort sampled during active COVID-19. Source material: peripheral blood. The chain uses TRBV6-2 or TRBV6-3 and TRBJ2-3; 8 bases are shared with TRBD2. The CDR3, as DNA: TGTGCCAGCAGCAATGGCGGGGGGACAGATACGCAGTATTTT. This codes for CASSNGGGTDTQYF.